This T cell receptor beta chain was identified during a study of T cells in Graves' hyperthyroidism and ophthalmopathy. Hyperthyroidism, newly diagnosed and lasting under 2 months, affected patients aged 18 to 65. Study-wide results and limits: Blood shared most expanded thyroid clonotypes above 0.001.

The V gene lost 5 bases and the J gene lost 5 bases, with 28 bases spanning the gap. Germline-derived CDR1 and CDR2 are DFQATT and SNEGSKA (reference sequence). The CDR3 consists of 18 residues. As for this clonotype: The antigen remains unidentified.

Amplification yielded TCR beta CDR3 regions, with RNA transcripts as the source. Initially, a first-round RT-PCR of the TCR CDR3 employed the HTBI primer set. TCRdb re-called the multiplex PCR reads with MiXCR, one entry per CDR3 protein. The sample has roughly 580,000 distinct CDR3 sequences, roughly 14% seen once; the top ten hold almost 6%. This TCR came from a woman between 25 and 40 years old with Graves' hyperthyroidism that later progressed to Graves' ophthalmopathy. The chain is built from TRBV20-1 and TRBJ2-1, with D perhaps TRBD2 (6 bases). The sample taken for sequencing was blood. Here the CDR3 reads CSAGSGGNRERLNNEQFF. The CDR3 DNA reads TGCAGTGCTGGGTCCGGAGGGAACCGGGAAAGACTTAACAATGAGCAGTTCTTC.